The TCR beta chain described here comes from a study of T cell responses to AZD1222 COVID-19 vaccine. CDR3 length: 15 residues. V was trimmed by 5 bases and J by 1 base, leaving 14 bases between them. From germline, CDR1 is LNHDA and CDR2 SQIVND (reference sequence). TCRdb's copy holds only in-frame clones and misses some; the assay was immunoSEQ multiplex PCR. The table has 150,000 to 200,000 clones, approximately 90% seen once. This clonotype was obtained from an adult who received the MenACWY meningococcal vaccine as a control. Specimen: peripheral blood, collected 28 days after the second dose of the MenACWY control vaccine. This chain uses TRBV19 with TRBJ1-1; TRBD1 might be the D (6 bases). CDR3 sequence reads: CASSSHHRENTEAFF. The CDR3 DNA follows: TGTGCCAGTAGTTCCCACCACAGGGAGAACACTGAAGCTTTCTTT.